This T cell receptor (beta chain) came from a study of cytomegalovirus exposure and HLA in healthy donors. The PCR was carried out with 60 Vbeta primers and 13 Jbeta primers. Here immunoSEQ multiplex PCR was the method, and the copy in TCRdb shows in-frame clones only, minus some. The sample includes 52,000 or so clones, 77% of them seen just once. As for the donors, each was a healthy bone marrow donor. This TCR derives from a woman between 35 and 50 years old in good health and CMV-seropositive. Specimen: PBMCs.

CDR3 sequence reads: CASSAAGGIWERDTQYF. CDR3 in DNA: TGCGCCAGCAGCGCGGCGGGGGGGATTTGGGAGAGAGATACGCAGTATTTT. The J gene is TRBJ2-3, the V gene TRBV5-1, with 9 bases aligning to TRBD2. After removal of 4 bases from V and 5 bases from J, the junction contained 14 bases not matched to a gene. Germline CDR1 SGHRS, CDR2 YFSETQ. The CDR3 spans 17 residues. The variable domain in full, with the rest retrieved from reference TRBV5-1 and TRBJ2-3, is KAGVTQTPRYLIKTRGQQVTLSCSPISGHRSVSWYQQTPGQGLQFLFEYFSETQRNKGNFPGRFSGRQFSNSRSEMNVSTLELGDSALYLCASSAAGGIWERDTQYFGPGTRLTVL.